This TCR beta chain was captured by sequencing in a study of response to subunit inactivated influenza vaccine. TCRdb redid the calling of the RT-PCR reads with MiXCR, one entry per CDR3 protein. The table lists roughly 550,000 distinct CDR3 sequences, roughly 25% of them singletons. This clonotype came up once. The CDR3 has 14 amino acids. Germline V gene lookup returns CDR1 DFQATT and CDR2 SNEGSKA (reference sequence). The V segment lost 1 base and the J segment 2 bases; nucleotides outside the gene matches: 3. These data are also associated with another study on T cells expressing NK-cell markers. Turning to that study: A 5'RACE template switching approach incorporating UMIs was used to make TCR beta cDNA.

The chain uses TRBV20-1 and TRBJ2-3; TRBD2 matches at 7 bases. The sequenced sample was CD4+ T cells sorted from PBMCs, obtained roughly 12 days after vaccination. This clonotype was obtained from a man aged 50 or older who received an inactivated influenza vaccine. CDR3 coding DNA: TGCAGTGCTAGAGGGCGGGAGTTCACAGATACGCAGTATTTT. Protein: CSARGREFTDTQYF.